The 5 T cell receptor beta chains below were found in one sample sequenced in a study of kidney transplant recipient with SARS-CoV-2 infection. TCRdb reprocessed the reads via MiXCR and lists one record per CDR3 protein. The sample contains about 250,000 distinct CDR3 sequences, 25% to 35% of which appear only once. The specimen comprised a blood sample, sampled at baseline and between days 110 and 120 from a kidney transplant recipient. These receptors originate from a male patient between 25 and 40 years old who had COVID-19 and was a kidney transplant recipient. Certain T cells may be donor cells from the graft.

Ten or more counts support this clonotype. V and J are TRBV2 and TRBJ2-5; TRBD1 might be the D (5 bases). V lost 6 bases and J 9 bases, leaving 14 bases between the germline ends. The CDR3 spans 12 residues. The germline CDR1 and CDR2 sequences are SNHLY and FYNNEI. CDR3 sequence (DNA): TGTGCCAGCAGCGATGGGCAGGGTGCCCAGTACTTC. It translates to CASSDGQGAQYF.

This clonotype was counted many times. The V call is TRBV4-1, the J call TRBJ1-5; no firm D call. V lost 3 bases and J 2 bases, leaving 8 bases between the germline ends. Germline CDR1 MGHRA, CDR2 YSYEKL. This CDR3 is built from 14 residues. Here the CDR3 reads CASSQDFGNQPQHF. In nucleotides, the CDR3 is TGCGCCAGCAGCCAGGATTTCGGCAATCAGCCCCAGCATTTT.

With respect to this clonotype: A read error is possible here, since a much larger clone lies one base away. This chain uses TRBV21-1 with TRBJ1-2; the table's D call, TRBD1, has no DNA check behind it. TRBV21-1 is a documented pseudogene. The CDR3 sequence is 17 residues long. The CDR3 DNA sequence: TGTGCCAGCACGGGGGACAGCCGGGATCTTGGGCTGATTAGCTACACCTTC. Translated, it gives CASTGDSRDLGLISYTF.

In the case of this clonotype: A much bigger clone sits one base away, suggesting this may be a read error. CDR3 DNA: TGTGCCTGGAGTTCAGGACTGGGCACCGGGGAGCTGTTTTTT. Protein: CAWSSGLGTGELFF. The rearrangement uses TRBV30 and TRBJ2-2; the D gene is possibly TRBD2 (5 bases). Germline CDR1 and CDR2: GTSNPN and SVGIG (reference sequence). Between the trimmed V and J ends, which lost 2 bases and 4 bases, there was a span of 11 bases. This CDR3 has 14 amino acids.

This clonotype was observed once. Given a much more abundant clone one base away, this may be a read error. The gene calls are TRBV7-9 and TRBJ1-2; D uncertain. The CDR3 is made up of 17 amino acids. Trimming stripped 5 bases from V and 4 bases from J, with 23 bases between. The germline gives CDR1 SEHNR, CDR2 FQNEAQ (reference sequence). In DNA, the CDR3 is TGTGCCAGCAGCCGGCATGAACACCATGGAAAGACCTATGGCTACACCTTC. Its protein product is CASSRHEHHGKTYGYTF.